These T cell receptor beta chains were read from a single sample in a study of T cells in Graves' hyperthyroidism and ophthalmopathy. TCRdb re-derived calls from the multiplex PCR reads in MiXCR, one entry per CDR3 protein. The table records approximately 400,000 distinct CDR3 sequences, around 25% of them present only once. What was sequenced was blood. All receptors come from a man aged 50-60 years with Graves' hyperthyroidism. CDR3s include the opening cysteine and the closing phenylalanine or tryptophan. D genes are given only for firm matches. Part of the rows lack a size; the others show once, few, many or a class for expanded clones.

V: TRBV19; J: TRBJ1-1; D: .; length: 14; size: .; DNA: TGTGCCAGTAGCGGGGCAGTGGGGAACACTGAAGCTTTCTTT; CDR3: CASSGAVGNTEAFF
V: TRBV6-1; J: TRBJ1-1; D: TRBD1; length: 14; size: .; DNA: TGTGCCAGCAGTCGGGGGACAGGGCGGGTTGAAGCTTTCTTT; CDR3: CASSRGTGRVEAFF
V: TRBV5-1; J: TRBJ2-1; D: TRBD1; length: 14; size: once; DNA: TGCGCCAGCAGCTTAGGGGGCGCCAGTAATGAGCAGTTCTTC; CDR3: CASSLGGASNEQFF
V: TRBV7-9; J: TRBJ2-7; D: TRBD2; length: 17; size: .; DNA: TGTGCCAGCAGCTTTGAGACCGGGACTATGAGCTCCTACGAGCAGTACTTC; CDR3: CASSFETGTMSSYEQYF
V: TRBV2; J: TRBJ2-3; D: .; length: 15; size: many; DNA: TGTGCCAGCAGCGCCGGACAGTTTAGCACAGATACGCAGTATTTT; CDR3: CASSAGQFSTDTQYF
V: TRBV7-3; J: TRBJ2-5; D: .; length: 13; size: .; DNA: TGTGCCAGCGGTGTAGCGTGGCAAGAGACCCAGTACTTC; CDR3: CASGVAWQETQYF
V: TRBV7-2; J: TRBJ2-7; D: .; length: 14; size: .; DNA: TGTGCCAGCAGTATAGGGGACATTACCTACGAGCAGTACTTC; CDR3: CASSIGDITYEQYF
V: TRBV19; J: TRBJ2-1; D: TRBD1; length: 16; size: .; DNA: TGTGCCAGTAGATCAACACAGGGGGCTGAGGGTAATGAGCAGTTCTTC; CDR3: CASRSTQGAEGNEQFF
V: TRBV20-1; J: TRBJ1-1; D: TRBD1; length: 15; size: few; DNA: TGCAGTGCTAGAGAGGGGGACAGGGGGAACACTGAAGCTTTCTTT; CDR3: CSAREGDRGNTEAFF
V: TRBV20-1; J: TRBJ2-5; D: TRBD2; length: 14; size: many; DNA: TGCAGTGCCCCACTAGCGGGGCGACAAGAGACCCAGTACTTC; CDR3: CSAPLAGRQETQYF
V: TRBV12-3/TRBV12-4; J: TRBJ2-3; D: TRBD2; length: 17; size: .; DNA: TGTGCCAGCAGTTTAGTTCGACTAGCGGCAGACACAGATACGCAGTATTTT; CDR3: CASSLVRLAADTDTQYF
V: TRBV20-1; J: TRBJ2-7; D: .; length: 14; size: many; DNA: TGCAGTGCTAGGGAAGAGGGAGGCTCCTACGAGCAGTACTTC; CDR3: CSAREEGGSYEQYF
V: TRBV19; J: TRBJ1-5; D: TRBD1; length: 17; size: .; DNA: TGTGCCAGTAGTGCACAACGTGGGACAGGGGTCGATCAGCCCCAGCATTTT; CDR3: CASSAQRGTGVDQPQHF
V: TRBV7-8; J: TRBJ1-5; D: .; length: 13; size: many; DNA: TGTGCCAGCAGCCCAGGCGGAAGTCAGCCCCAGCATTTT; CDR3: CASSPGGSQPQHF
V: TRBV7-9; J: TRBJ1-2; D: TRBD1; length: 11; size: few; DNA: TGTGCCAGCAGCGACAGGGATAGCTACACCTTC; CDR3: CASSDRDSYTF
V: TRBV6-5; J: TRBJ1-1; D: .; length: 14; size: .; DNA: TGTGCCAGCGTTGGGGGGGGGGGGGGTACTGAAGCTTTCTTT; CDR3: CASVGGGGGTEAFF
V: TRBV4-1; J: TRBJ1-6; D: .; length: 15; size: .; DNA: TGCGCCAGCAGCCAAGGGACCGACGGGGGTTCACCCCTCCACTTT; CDR3: CASSQGTDGGSPLHF
V: TRBV5-1; J: TRBJ2-7; D: TRBD2; length: 15; size: few; DNA: TGCGCCAGCAGCCTGACTAGCGGGAGGCCGGGGGAGCAGTACTTC; CDR3: CASSLTSGRPGEQYF
V: TRBV7-6; J: TRBJ2-3; D: .; length: 14; size: many; DNA: TGTGCCAGCAGCTTAGAATTCAGCCCAGATACGCAGTATTTT; CDR3: CASSLEFSPDTQYF
V: TRBV27; J: TRBJ2-5; D: .; length: 14; size: few; DNA: TGTGCCAGCAGCCTCGCACCAGGGATTGTGACCCAGTACTTC; CDR3: CASSLAPGIVTQYF
V: TRBV5-1; J: TRBJ2-7; D: TRBD2; length: 18; size: once; DNA: TGCGCCAGCAGCTTGGTACCCGCCGGGACTAGCGGCTCCTACGAGCAGTACTTC; CDR3: CASSLVPAGTSGSYEQYF
V: TRBV19; J: TRBJ2-3; D: TRBD2; length: 15; size: .; DNA: TGTGCCAGTAGCAACCTCGGGACTACTTCTGATACGCAGTATTTT; CDR3: CASSNLGTTSDTQYF
V: TRBV28; J: TRBJ1-2; D: .; length: 14; size: few; DNA: TGTGCCAGCCTCGACGGGGGGCGCCGATCAGGCTACACCTTC; CDR3: CASLDGGRRSGYTF
V: TRBV5-1; J: TRBJ2-7; D: .; length: 14; size: many; DNA: TGCGCCAGCAGCCGGGGGACCGTATGGCTCGAGCAGTACTTC; CDR3: CASSRGTVWLEQYF
V: TRBV7-3; J: TRBJ2-1; D: TRBD2; length: 17; size: few; DNA: TGTGCCAGCAGTCACGGGACTAGCGGAGACCACATGGATGAGCAGTTCTTC; CDR3: CASSHGTSGDHMDEQFF
V: TRBV29-1; J: TRBJ2-1; D: .; length: 10; size: .; DNA: TGCAGCGTTGACTTTTATGAGCAGTTCTTC; CDR3: CSVDFYEQFF
V: TRBV7-3; J: TRBJ2-2; D: .; length: 15; size: .; DNA: TGTGCCAGCAGCTTACGTCCGGGGGCGGAGGGGGAGCTGTTTTTT; CDR3: CASSLRPGAEGELFF
V: TRBV3-1; J: TRBJ1-5; D: .; length: 12; size: many; DNA: TGTGCCAGCAGTAAGAGCAATCAGCCCCAGCATTTT; CDR3: CASSKSNQPQHF
V: TRBV24-1; J: TRBJ2-1; D: .; length: 14; size: once; DNA: TGTGCCACCAGTGACCCAGACTATACCCATGAGCAGTTCTTC; CDR3: CATSDPDYTHEQFF
V: TRBV5-6; J: TRBJ2-7; D: .; length: 15; size: once; DNA: TGTGCCACGAGTTATGGGGGACCTAAAACCTACGAGCAGTACTTC; CDR3: CATSYGGPKTYEQYF
V: TRBV27; J: TRBJ2-1; D: .; length: 14; size: many; DNA: TGTGCCAGCACCCCTACATCGGTTTACAATGAGCAGTTCTTC; CDR3: CASTPTSVYNEQFF
V: TRBV20-1; J: TRBJ2-7; D: .; length: 12; size: .; DNA: TGCAGTCTCCCCGGCCTAGCAGTCGAGCAGTACTTC; CDR3: CSLPGLAVEQYF
V: TRBV6-5; J: TRBJ1-1; D: .; length: 14; size: .; DNA: TGTGCCAGCAGTTACTTTGCAGGGAACACTGAAGCTTTCTTT; CDR3: CASSYFAGNTEAFF
V: TRBV7-9; J: TRBJ2-2; D: .; length: 15; size: .; DNA: TGTGCCAGCAGCTTAGAAAGAACGGGCACCGGGGAGCTGTTTTTT; CDR3: CASSLERTGTGELFF
V: TRBV2; J: TRBJ2-7; D: .; length: 13; size: few; DNA: TGTGCCAGCAGTCGGGACCCTTTCTACGAGCAGTACTTC; CDR3: CASSRDPFYEQYF
V: TRBV11-1; J: TRBJ2-5; D: .; length: 13; size: many; DNA: TGTGCCAGCAGCTTTGCAGGGTCAGAGACCCAGTACTTC; CDR3: CASSFAGSETQYF
V: TRBV2; J: TRBJ1-1; D: .; length: 13; size: .; DNA: TGTGCCAGCCAAAGGCAGGACAACACTGAAGCTTCCTTT; CDR3: CASQRQDNTEASF
V: TRBV7-9; J: TRBJ2-3; D: .; length: 12; size: .; DNA: TGTGCCAGCAGCTTTGGGGAAGATACGCAGTATTTT; CDR3: CASSFGEDTQYF
V: TRBV28; J: TRBJ1-6; D: .; length: 15; size: few; DNA: TGTGCCAGCAGTAAACAGGATTCCTATAACTCACCCCTCCACTTT; CDR3: CASSKQDSYNSPLHF
V: TRBV19; J: TRBJ2-7; D: .; length: 14; size: .; DNA: TGTGCCAGTAGCCTCAGGGAGGCGACCTACGAGCAGTACTTC; CDR3: CASSLREATYEQYF
V: TRBV9; J: TRBJ2-7; D: TRBD2; length: 15; size: many; DNA: TGTGCCAGCAGCCCCACAAAAGGACTAGCGACCGAGCAGTACTTC; CDR3: CASSPTKGLATEQYF
V: TRBV27; J: TRBJ2-1; D: TRBD2; length: 13; size: many; DNA: TGTGCCAGTCGACCCTTTAGCGGGAATGAGCAGTTCTTC; CDR3: CASRPFSGNEQFF
V: TRBV27; J: TRBJ2-2; D: .; length: 17; size: .; DNA: TGTGCCAGCAGTCTTAAGCCGGGGGCGGTCAACACCGGGGAGCTGTTTTTT; CDR3: CASSLKPGAVNTGELFF
V: TRBV18; J: TRBJ2-3; D: TRBD1; length: 17; size: few; DNA: TGTGCCAGCTCACCGACAAACTCGGGACAGGGCACAGATACGCAGTATTTT; CDR3: CASSPTNSGQGTDTQYF
V: TRBV29-1; J: TRBJ1-4; D: .; length: 13; size: .; DNA: TGCAGCTTCAGAAGCCAGGGAAGCGAAAAACTGTTTTTT; CDR3: CSFRSQGSEKLFF
V: TRBV10-3; J: TRBJ2-1; D: TRBD1; length: 13; size: .; DNA: TGTGCCATCACAGGACAGGATTACAATGAGCAGTTCTTC; CDR3: CAITGQDYNEQFF
V: TRBV5-1; J: TRBJ2-3; D: TRBD1; length: 16; size: .; DNA: TGCGCCTGTTCAGAAGCCGGGACAGGATACACAGATACGCAGTATTTT; CDR3: CACSEAGTGYTDTQYF
V: TRBV20-1; J: TRBJ2-3; D: TRBD2; length: 15; size: many; DNA: TGCAGTGCTAGAGATGACGGGAGGGAAGCGGATACGCAGTATTTT; CDR3: CSARDDGREADTQYF
V: TRBV20-1; J: TRBJ1-1; D: .; length: 13; size: .; DNA: TGCAGTGCTAGAGTATTTGGGGACACTGAAGCTTTCTTT; CDR3: CSARVFGDTEAFF
V: TRBV5-1; J: TRBJ2-3; D: .; length: 15; size: .; DNA: TGCGCCAGCAGCCACGGGCCATCTAGCACAGATACGCAGTATTTT; CDR3: CASSHGPSSTDTQYF
V: TRBV7-9; J: TRBJ1-5; D: .; length: 15; size: once; DNA: TGTGCCAGCAGCCCTAGTGACCGTTCGAATCAGCCCCAGCATTTT; CDR3: CASSPSDRSNQPQHF
V: TRBV9; J: TRBJ2-1; D: .; length: 13; size: few; DNA: TGTGCCAGCAGCGAGTACGCGAGGGATGAGCAGTTCTTC; CDR3: CASSEYARDEQFF
V: TRBV11-3; J: TRBJ1-1; D: .; length: 13; size: many; DNA: TGTGCCAGCAGCTTAGAGATGGGGACTGAAGCTTTCTTT; CDR3: CASSLEMGTEAFF
V: TRBV6-2/TRBV6-3; J: TRBJ1-5; D: .; length: 13; size: few; DNA: TGTGCCAGCAGGTCCAGGAGCAATCAGCCCCAGCATTTT; CDR3: CASRSRSNQPQHF
V: TRBV20-1; J: TRBJ2-5; D: TRBD2; length: 16; size: .; DNA: TGCAGTGCAAGGACTAGCGGGAGAGGATCAAGAGAGACCCAGTACTTC; CDR3: CSARTSGRGSRETQYF
V: TRBV24-1; J: TRBJ1-2; D: TRBD1; length: 15; size: .; DNA: TGTGCCACCAGTGCGCGACAGGGGATCAACTATGGCTACACCTTC; CDR3: CATSARQGINYGYTF